This entry describes one TCR beta chain. This clonotype appeared many times. Its binding antigen is unknown. The record has no base qualities; no much larger clone is one base away. Receptor amplification or capture employed 5' RACE. Instrument on record: NextSeq 500. In the TCR library protocol, a unique molecular identifier was attached to each TCR cDNA molecule so that PCR and sequencing errors could be corrected. Turning to the authors' computational methods: TCR identification, UMI-based error correction and CDR3 extraction were all carried out with Decombinator tools. Expanded TCRs were defined as those above a frequency of 2 per 1,000, corresponding to the top 1% of the tumor frequency distribution. Renyi diversity was computed with the R vegan package after each repertoire had been subsampled 100 times to 5,000 TCRs. CDR3 similarity networks were built from amino acid triplet string-kernel similarity, with CDR3s being connected when pairwise similarity was above 0.82. TCRdb handled the public reads itself, with Q25 trimming in fastp and clone calling in MiXCR, and kept productive beta chains. Here each entry gathers all rows of one CDR3 protein and keeps the most common genes and DNA. What appears here as the V and J calls and clone size reflects TCRdb's work, not the paper's. In this sample the table shows 39,000 or so distinct CDR3 sequences, approximately 3% of which occur a single time. The ten largest account for roughly 34% of the sample.

These data come from a study of spatial heterogeneity in lung cancer (dated by TCRdb to between 2018 and 2021). A note on the overall study: Beta-chain transcripts were consistently detected in greater numbers than alpha-chain transcripts, which likely reflected higher beta-chain transcript abundance. In the raw uncorrected reads, each unique combination of TCR and UMI appeared more than ten times on average. Both alpha and beta chains were TCR-sequenced in approximately 200 tumor regions, some 64 matched nontumor lung samples and some 50 PBMC samples obtained at surgery. Nonsynonymous mutation counts, determined by whole-exome sequencing of tumor tissue, were related to features of the TCR repertoire. The study quantitatively compared TCR alpha and beta repertoires across multiple tumor regions, matched nontumor lung and blood in non-small cell lung cancer. Here is what the overall study found, with its caveats: Additional single-cell paired TCR alpha and beta sequencing was considered necessary to confirm, at a functional level, the hypothesis that regional TCRs recognize regional mutations.

In light of the paper, this sample's time point label describes: sample taken at primary tumor resection. Samples were obtained from fewer than 80 patients with early-stage, untreated non-small cell lung cancer from the lung TRACERx cohort. Whole RNA extracted from tumor and nontumor lung tissue, or from cryopreserved PBMC samples, was used for TCR sequencing without cell sorting. Patients were selected for TCR sequencing only if sufficient RNA was available from at least two tumor regions. A lung pathologist reviewed the tumor and adjacent nontumor lung specimens before the specimens were selected. The CDR3 covers 12 residues, taking in both the cysteine and the phenylalanine. The retained sequence is limited to the CDR3, 36 bases, with the frame set at the first base. V lost 0 bases and J lost 16 bases; the stretch between them is 13 bases long. From the germline V gene, CDR1 is SGHVS and CDR2 is FQNEAQ.

The sequencing used normal lung tissue next to the tumor, collected at surgery. Recombination connected TRBV7-8 to TRBJ2-1, with a tentative D gene TRBD2 over 6 matching bases. This TCR came from a male donor with early-stage non-small cell lung cancer. The CDR3 region reads CASSLASGELFF. The sequence in DNA is TGTGCCAGCAGCTTAGCATCGGGAGAGCTCTTCTTC.